This paragraph reports one T cell receptor beta chain. Its specificity is unknown. This specimen comes from a study of cytomegalovirus exposure and HLA in healthy donors. Study-level background: The same platform was used for the 90 to 150 validation repertoires as for the approximately 610 first-cohort repertoires, as reported in a later analysis.

The CDR3 runs to 13 residues. V lost 4 bases to trimming and J lost 9 bases; unmatched junction nucleotides: 7. CDR1 GTSNPN and CDR2 SVGIG come from the germline V gene (reference sequence). Notes on the study in general: Researchers counted 164 TCR beta chains as cytomegalovirus-associated.

Clones were sequenced by immunoSEQ multiplex PCR, and TCRdb holds only the in-frame ones, with some missing. The data contain some 210,000 clones, around nine tenths of them singletons. Sequenced: PBMCs. The V call is TRBV30, the J call TRBJ2-1; 9 nucleotides match TRBD2. This TCR came from a young woman in good health and CMV-seropositive. The CDR3 nucleotides are TGTGCCTGGAACCCTGCGGGAGGGGGTGAGCAGTTCTTC. Protein: CAWNPAGGGEQFF.